The rows below give T cell receptor beta chains drawn from one sample of a study of T cells in Graves' hyperthyroidism and ophthalmopathy. One entry per CDR3 protein results from TCRdb running MiXCR on the multiplex PCR reads. The profile shows approximately 480,000 distinct CDR3 sequences, roughly 20% of them singletons. Input material: blood. These receptors were collected from a man younger than 30 with Graves' hyperthyroidism. CDR3s include the opening cysteine and the closing phenylalanine or tryptophan. Fields, in order: CDR3 length, V gene, D gene, J gene, clone size, CDR3 DNA, CDR3 protein. The D gene is left open where the match is weak. Clone size, where shown, is once, few, many, or a class for clones that have expanded.

len: 17
v_gene: TRBV12-3/TRBV12-4
d_gene: NA
j_gene: TRBJ1-6
abundance: many
CDR3nt: TGTGCCAGCAGTTTCTCCGCGGGACGGACTAATAATTCACCCCTCCACTTT
CDR3aa: CASSFSAGRTNNSPLHF

len: 15
v_gene: TRBV6-1
d_gene: NA
j_gene: TRBJ1-1
abundance: once
CDR3nt: TGTGCCAGCAGTGAATGGCCAGGGGTGAACACTGAAGCTTTCTTT
CDR3aa: CASSEWPGVNTEAFF

len: 16
v_gene: TRBV12-3/TRBV12-4
d_gene: NA
j_gene: TRBJ2-7
abundance: NA
CDR3nt: TGTGCCAGCAGCGCAGTCTCGGGTGGCCCCCTCTACGAGCAGTACTTC
CDR3aa: CASSAVSGGPLYEQYF

len: 15
v_gene: TRBV4-2
d_gene: NA
j_gene: TRBJ2-5
abundance: NA
CDR3nt: TGTGCCAGCAGCCAAGCAGGGAGTCAGGGAGAGACCCAGTACTTC
CDR3aa: CASSQAGSQGETQYF

len: 12
v_gene: TRBV30
d_gene: NA
j_gene: TRBJ1-5
abundance: many
CDR3nt: TGTGCCTGGGGAGCAGGTCGGCAGCCCCAGCATTTT
CDR3aa: CAWGAGRQPQHF

len: 13
v_gene: TRBV6-5
d_gene: NA
j_gene: TRBJ1-1
abundance: many
CDR3nt: TGTGCCAGCAGTTACTCGACAGGTTTGGGAGCTTTCTTT
CDR3aa: CASSYSTGLGAFF

len: 16
v_gene: TRBV6-9
d_gene: TRBD1
j_gene: TRBJ1-1
abundance: many
CDR3nt: TGTGCCAGCCCTTTGACAAGGACAGGCCTGAACACTGAAGCTTTCTTT
CDR3aa: CASPLTRTGLNTEAFF

len: 15
v_gene: TRBV12-5
d_gene: NA
j_gene: TRBJ2-2
abundance: many
CDR3nt: TGTGCTAGTGGTTGGGATCCGGTAAACACCGGGGAGCTGTTTTTT
CDR3aa: CASGWDPVNTGELFF

len: 17
v_gene: TRBV5-4
d_gene: NA
j_gene: TRBJ1-1
abundance: NA
CDR3nt: TGTGCCAGCAGCTTGGAGCCCCACCTACAGGGAACCACTGAAGCTTTCTTT
CDR3aa: CASSLEPHLQGTTEAFF

len: 15
v_gene: TRBV6-1
d_gene: NA
j_gene: TRBJ2-2
abundance: many
CDR3nt: TGTGCCAGCAGACCCCCCTGGACTCCCCTGGGGGAGCTGTTTTTT
CDR3aa: CASRPPWTPLGELFF

len: 15
v_gene: TRBV30
d_gene: TRBD1
j_gene: TRBJ1-5
abundance: many
CDR3nt: TGTGCCTGGAGTGTATCTACGACAGGGCGGCAGCCCCAGCATTTT
CDR3aa: CAWSVSTTGRQPQHF

len: 14
v_gene: TRBV20-1
d_gene: TRBD1
j_gene: TRBJ2-7
abundance: many
CDR3nt: TGCAGTGCTACAAGACCCAGGGGGCAGTACGAGCAGTACTTC
CDR3aa: CSATRPRGQYEQYF